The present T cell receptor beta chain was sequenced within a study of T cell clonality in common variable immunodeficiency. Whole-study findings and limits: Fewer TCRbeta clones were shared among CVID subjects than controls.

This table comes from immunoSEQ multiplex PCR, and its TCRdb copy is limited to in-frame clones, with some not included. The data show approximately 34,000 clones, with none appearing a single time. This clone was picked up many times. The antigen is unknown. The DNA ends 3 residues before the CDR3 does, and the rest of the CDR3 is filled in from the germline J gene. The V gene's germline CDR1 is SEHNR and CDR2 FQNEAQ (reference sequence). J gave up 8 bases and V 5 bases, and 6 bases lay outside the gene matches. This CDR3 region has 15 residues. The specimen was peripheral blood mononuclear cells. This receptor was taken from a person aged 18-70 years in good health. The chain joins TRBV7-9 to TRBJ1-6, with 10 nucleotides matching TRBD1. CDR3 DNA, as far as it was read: TGTGCCAGCAGCCAGGCCGGGACAGGGGATTCACCC. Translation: CASSQAGTGDSP. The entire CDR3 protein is CASSQAGTGDSPLHF.